Listed here is a single T cell receptor (beta chain). The data belong to a study of blood T cell repertoires in COVID-19. Assay: immunoSEQ multiplex PCR; the TCRdb copy retains only in-frame clones and omits some. This table holds a few hundred thousand clones, more than 70% found once. Germline assignment: CDR1 SGHRS and CDR2 YFSETQ. CDR3 length: 13 residues. V lost 2 bases and J 5 bases, leaving 10 bases between the germline ends. The sequenced sample was peripheral blood. This sequence was found in a woman aged 45 to 65 with acute or convalescent COVID-19. The chain joins TRBV5-1 to TRBJ2-5; perhaps TRBD2 as D (6 bases). CDR3 amino acids: CASSFTRGETQYF. The DNA of the CDR3 is TGCGCCAGCAGCTTTACCCGGGGGGAGACCCAGTACTTC.